A single sample is the source of the 15 T cell receptor beta chains below, sequenced in a study of T cells after yellow fever vaccination. TCRdb passed the 5' RACE reads through MiXCR, listing each CDR3 protein once. The sample lists around 550,000 distinct CDR3 sequences, less than 20% occurring once. Source: PBMCs, taken 15 days after the yellow fever booster vaccination. Receptors were obtained from a man aged 30 to 45 who received the YFV17D yellow fever vaccine.

This sequence joins TRBV5-1 and TRBJ1-5; TRBD1 matches at 7 bases. The CDR3 covers 15 residues. Germline CDR1 SGHRS, CDR2 YFSETQ. V trimming: 5 bases; J trimming: 4 bases; junction bases outside the gene matches: 9. The DNA of the CDR3 is TGCGCCAGCAGAGAGGGGGCGGCCGGTAATCAGCCCCAGCATTTT. Amino acid sequence: CASREGAAGNQPQHF.

This clonotype was detected only a few times. J is TRBJ2-5 and V is TRBV15; D unclear. The germline CDR1 and CDR2 sequences are LNHNV and YYDKDF (reference sequence). V was shortened by 0 bases and J by 4 bases, with 15 bases between the two germline ends. The CDR3 length is 16 residues. CDR3 sequence reads: CATSRDLGPMGETQYF. Here the CDR3 DNA reads TGTGCCACCAGCAGAGATCTTGGGCCGATGGGAGAGACCCAGTACTTC.

The J gene is TRBJ2-5, the V gene TRBV7-3, with 7 bases lining up with TRBD2. Trimming took 0 bases from V and 0 from J; bases not matched to a gene: 7. The germline CDR1 and CDR2 sequences are SGHTA and FQGTGA. This CDR3 is 17 amino acids long. CDR3: CASSLTGRDPDQETQYF. CDR3 bases: TGTGCCAGCAGCTTAACGGGGAGGGATCCGGACCAAGAGACCCAGTACTTC.

Ten or more counts support this clonotype. This sequence joins TRBV5-1 and TRBJ2-1; 9 bases agree with TRBD1. With 3 bases clipped from V and 6 bases from J, the junction kept 4 bases outside the gene matches. Germline V lookup: CDR1 SGHRS, CDR2 YFSETQ. CDR3 length: 14 amino acids. The DNA of the CDR3 is TGCGCCAGCAGCTCCAGGACAGGGGCCAATGAGCAGTTCTTC. The encoded protein is CASSSRTGANEQFF.

The chain carries TRBV4-3 and TRBJ2-7, with D tentatively TRBD1 (6 bases). This CDR3 region has 15 residues. From germline, CDR1 is LGHNA and CDR2 YSLEER. V shed 0 bases and J shed 2 bases, with 11 bases lying between them. CDR3 sequence: CASSQDPGVTYEQYF. The CDR3, as DNA: TGCGCCAGCAGCCAAGACCCAGGGGTTACCTACGAGCAGTACTTC.

This chain joins TRBV20-1 and TRBJ2-1, with D possibly being TRBD1 (5 bases). Trimming shortened V by 1 base and J by 0 bases, and 13 bases separated the two germline ends. This CDR3 region has 16 residues. Germline CDR1 and CDR2: DFQATT and SNEGSKA (reference sequence). CDR3 DNA sequence: TGCAGTGCTAGAGCATTCAGGGAAAACTCCTACAATGAGCAGTTCTTC. Translating gives CSARAFRENSYNEQFF.

V gene TRBV5-1 combines with J gene TRBJ2-5, with TRBD2 matching 11 bases. V was clipped by 4 bases and J by 1 base; unmatched bases: 3. The CDR3 is made up of 15 amino acids. Germline lookup yields CDR1 SGHRS and CDR2 YFSETQ. The CDR3 sequence: CASSMTSGTQETQYF. DNA of the CDR3: TGCGCCAGCAGCATGACTAGCGGGACCCAAGAGACCCAGTACTTC.

The gene calls are TRBV9 and TRBJ2-5; TRBD1 agrees at 10 bases. The germline V gene has CDR1 SGDLS and CDR2 YYNGEE. The CDR3 length is 14 residues. Trimming at V came to 1 base and at J to 5 bases, leaving 2 bases not matched to a gene. The CDR3 DNA follows: TGTGCCAGCAGCGTACAGACAGGGGGCGAGACCCAGTACTTC. Translation: CASSVQTGGETQYF.

This clonotype was counted only a few times. The gene calls are TRBV12-3 or TRBV12-4 and TRBJ1-6; unclear D gene. The length of the CDR3 is 14 residues. The germline V and J ends were trimmed by 1 base and 8 bases, with 9 bases remaining between them. CDR3: CASSLGAVYSPLHF. In DNA, the CDR3 is TGTGCCAGCAGTTTAGGGGCCGTCTATTCACCCCTCCACTTT.

The J gene is TRBJ2-7, the V gene TRBV7-2; D remains unclear. The V gene lost 7 bases and the J gene lost 0 bases, with 16 bases spanning the gap. CDR3 length equals 15 residues. Germline V lookup: CDR1 SGHTA, CDR2 FQGNSA. The CDR3 bases are TGTGCCAGCAAACCGTGGGATTCAAGCTCCTACGAGCAGTACTTC. This translates into CASKPWDSSSYEQYF.

Only a few counts were recorded for this clonotype. V and J are TRBV20-1 and TRBJ2-1; possible D gene TRBD1, 6 bases. Germline CDR1 and CDR2: DFQATT and SNEGSKA (reference sequence). V was shortened by 5 bases and J by 9 bases, with 11 bases between the two germline ends. This CDR3 spans 11 amino acids. This CDR3 reads CSAQVGGEQFF. The DNA of the CDR3 is TGCAGTGCTCAGGTAGGGGGTGAGCAGTTCTTC.

This clonotype was recorded a few times. The J gene is TRBJ2-5, the V gene TRBV28; D uncertain. Trimming took off 10 bases at V and 9 bases at J, with 12 bases between the two ends. The CDR3 has 10 amino acids. Looked up from germline, CDR1 is MDHEN and CDR2 is SYDVKM. The CDR3 sequence: CATAARAQYF. CDR3 sequence (DNA): TGTGCCACCGCCGCAAGGGCCCAGTACTTC.

This clonotype has just a few counts. This rearrangement joins TRBV5-1 to TRBJ2-2; D uncertain. The CDR3 spans 15 residues. V gave up 3 bases and J gave up 0 bases, with 9 bases separating them. Germline V gene data show CDR1 as SGHRS and CDR2 as YFSETQ. The CDR3 bases are TGCGCCAGCAGCTCGGCCTGGGCGAACACCGGGGAGCTGTTTTTT. Amino acids: CASSSAWANTGELFF. Using reference TRBV5-1 and TRBJ2-2 for the parts outside the CDR3, the full variable domain is KAGVTQTPRYLIKTRGQQVTLSCSPISGHRSVSWYQQTPGQGLQFLFEYFSETQRNKGNFPGRFSGRQFSNSRSEMNVSTLELGDSALYLCASSSAWANTGELFFGEGSRLTVL.

This clonotype showed up just a few times. The CDR3 sequence is CAISETAFQETQYF. In DNA, the CDR3 is TGTGCCATCAGTGAGACAGCCTTTCAAGAGACCCAGTACTTC. The chain uses TRBV10-3 and TRBJ2-5; D ambiguous. Germline V gene data show CDR1 as ENHRY and CDR2 as SYGVKD. This CDR3 has 14 residues. V lost 2 bases and J lost 2, with 9 bases in between.

The chain joins TRBV20-1 to TRBJ1-5, with 7 bases identical to TRBD1. The V gene's germline CDR1 is DFQATT and CDR2 SNEGSKA (reference sequence). V dropped 0 bases and J dropped 4; count of bases not matched to a gene: 9. CDR3 size: 16 residues. The CDR3 nucleotides read TGCAGTGCTAGAGAACGACAGGGTAGTGGTAATCAGCCCCAGCATTTT. Translation gives CSARERQGSGNQPQHF.